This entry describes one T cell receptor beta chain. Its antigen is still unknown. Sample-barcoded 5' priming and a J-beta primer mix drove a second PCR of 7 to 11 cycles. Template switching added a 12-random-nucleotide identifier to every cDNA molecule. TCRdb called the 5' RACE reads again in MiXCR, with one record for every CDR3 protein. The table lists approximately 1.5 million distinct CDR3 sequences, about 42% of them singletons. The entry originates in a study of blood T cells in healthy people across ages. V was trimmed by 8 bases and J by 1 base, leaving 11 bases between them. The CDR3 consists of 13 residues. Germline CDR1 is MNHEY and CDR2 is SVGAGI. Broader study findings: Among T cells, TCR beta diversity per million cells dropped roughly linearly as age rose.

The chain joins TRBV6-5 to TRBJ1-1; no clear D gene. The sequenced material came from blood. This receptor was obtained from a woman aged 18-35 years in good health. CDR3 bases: TGTGCCAGCTGCTTAAGGGAGAACACTGAAGCTTTCTTT. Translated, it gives CASCLRENTEAFF.